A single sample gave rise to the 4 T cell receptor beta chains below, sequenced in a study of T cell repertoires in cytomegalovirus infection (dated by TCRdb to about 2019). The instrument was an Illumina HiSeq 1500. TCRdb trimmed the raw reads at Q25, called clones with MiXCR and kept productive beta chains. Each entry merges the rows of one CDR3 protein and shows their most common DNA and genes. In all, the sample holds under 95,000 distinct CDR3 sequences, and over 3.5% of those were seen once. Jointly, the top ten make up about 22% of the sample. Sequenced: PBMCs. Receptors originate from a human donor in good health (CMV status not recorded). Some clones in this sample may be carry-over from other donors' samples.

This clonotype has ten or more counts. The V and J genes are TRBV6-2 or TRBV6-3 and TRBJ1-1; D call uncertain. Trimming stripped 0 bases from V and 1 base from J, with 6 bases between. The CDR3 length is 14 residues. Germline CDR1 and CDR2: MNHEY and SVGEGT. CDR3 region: CASSYSYWNTEAFF. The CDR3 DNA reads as TGTGCCAGCAGTTACTCGTACTGGAACACTGAAGCTTTCTTT.

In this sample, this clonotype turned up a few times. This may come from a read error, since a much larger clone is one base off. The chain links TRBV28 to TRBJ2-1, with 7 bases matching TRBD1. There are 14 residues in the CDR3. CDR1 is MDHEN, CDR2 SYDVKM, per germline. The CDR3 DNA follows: TGTGCCAGCAGTTTGGGACAGCCGTACAATGAGCAGTTATTC. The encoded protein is CASSLGQPYNEQLF. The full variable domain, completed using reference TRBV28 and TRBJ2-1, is DVKVTQSSRYLVKRTGEKVFLECVQDMDHENMFWYRQDPGLGLRLIYFSYDVKMKEKGDIPEGYSVSREKKERFSLILESASTNQTSMYLCASSLGQPYNEQLFGPGTRLTVL.

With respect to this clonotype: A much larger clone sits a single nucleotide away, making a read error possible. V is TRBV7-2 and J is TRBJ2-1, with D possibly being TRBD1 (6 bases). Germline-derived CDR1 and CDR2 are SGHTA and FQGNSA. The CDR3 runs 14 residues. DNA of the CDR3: TGTGTCAGCAGCTCAGGGGTAGCGTACAATGAGCAGTTCTTC. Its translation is CVSSSGVAYNEQFF.

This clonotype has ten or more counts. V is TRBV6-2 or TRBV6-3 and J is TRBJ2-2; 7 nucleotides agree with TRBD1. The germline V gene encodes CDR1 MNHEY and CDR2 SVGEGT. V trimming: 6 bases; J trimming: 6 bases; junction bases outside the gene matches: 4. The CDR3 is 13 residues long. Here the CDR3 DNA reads TGTGCCAGCAGGGAGCAGGGGGCCGGGGAGCTGTTTTTT. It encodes CASREQGAGELFF.